Sequencing of this T cell receptor beta chain was carried out in a study of blood T cell repertoires in COVID-19. Study-wide background: The origin of the acute and convalescent COVID-19 samples was the United States, Italy and Spain.

Unmatched junction bases numbered 9, after V lost 3 bases and J lost 0 bases. The CDR3 sequence is 20 residues long. The V gene's germline CDR1 is LGHNA and CDR2 YSLEER. Original data processing: Amplification of reference gene primers was used by the study to estimate nucleated cell counts. This table comes from immunoSEQ multiplex PCR, and its TCRdb copy is limited to in-frame clones, with some not included. From that table come the V and J calls and clone size; the DNA was used to work out D and trimming. The sample has tens of thousands of clones; roughly 78% are singletons. Material: peripheral blood. The receptor was derived from a woman between 70 and 85 years old with acute or convalescent COVID-19. This rearrangement joins TRBV4-3 to TRBJ2-6; 12 bases map to TRBD2. This chain's CDR3 is CASSQSGTSGPGSGANVLTF. The CDR3 DNA sequence: TGCGCCAGCAGCCAGTCCGGGACTAGCGGGCCAGGCTCTGGGGCCAACGTCCTGACTTTC.